This T cell receptor (beta chain) comes out of a study of a mutant IDH1 vaccine in newly diagnosed glioma. Germline CDR1 is KGHSH and CDR2 is LQKENI. The CDR3 spans 14 residues. V dropped 3 bases and J dropped 3 bases, with 12 bases sitting between them. Time point noted: baseline, week 1 (first vaccination visit). Treatment: pre-vaccination baseline after standard-of-care therapy. Clones were read by immunoSEQ multiplex PCR, and TCRdb kept only the in-frame ones, dropping some. The sample contains approximately 36,000 clones, roughly 80% of which appear only once. This chain links TRBV18 with TRBJ2-7; D call uncertain. Here the sequenced sample was PBMCs, taken from a glioma patient treated with radiotherapy, temozolomide or both. The receptor was derived from a man aged 35 to 55 with glioma. Some clones in this sample may be carry-over from other donors' samples. This CDR3 reads CASSPPGQDYEQYF. The CDR3 DNA sequence: TGTGCCAGCTCACCGCCGGGTCAAGACTACGAGCAGTACTTC.